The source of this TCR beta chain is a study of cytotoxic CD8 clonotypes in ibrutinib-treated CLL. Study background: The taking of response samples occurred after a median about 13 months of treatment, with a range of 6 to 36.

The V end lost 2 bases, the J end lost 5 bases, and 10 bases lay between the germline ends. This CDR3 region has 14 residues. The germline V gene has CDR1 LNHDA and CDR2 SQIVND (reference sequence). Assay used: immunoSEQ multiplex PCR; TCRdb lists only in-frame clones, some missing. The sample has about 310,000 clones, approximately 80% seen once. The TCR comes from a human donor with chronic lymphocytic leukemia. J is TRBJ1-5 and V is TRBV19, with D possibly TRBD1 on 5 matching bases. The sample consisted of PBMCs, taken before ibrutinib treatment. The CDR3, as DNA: TGTGCCAGTAGTATATCGGGGCGTGATCAGCCCCAGCATTTT. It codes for CASSISGRDQPQHF.